These T cell receptor beta chains were read from a single sample in a study of cytomegalovirus exposure and HLA in healthy donors. Here immunoSEQ multiplex PCR was the method, and the copy in TCRdb shows in-frame clones only, minus some. Of roughly 150,000 clones in the sample, about 96% were seen once. The source material was PBMCs. These receptors all stem from a woman aged 18-29 years in good health and CMV-seronegative. The CDR3 runs from the conserved cysteine through the conserved F or W. D genes are given only for firm matches.

TRBV15	-	TRBJ2-5	TGTGCCACCAGCAGAGACCAGGGACAAGAGACCCAGTACTTC	CATSRDQGQETQYF
TRBV6-1	TRBD1	TRBJ1-1	TGTGCCAGCACCAGACAGGGGGAGAACACTGAAGCTTTCTTT	CASTRQGENTEAFF
TRBV2	TRBD1	TRBJ1-3	TGTGCCAGCGGGACAGTGGGAAACACCATATATTTT	CASGTVGNTIYF
TRBV6-6	-	TRBJ2-7	TGTGTAGCCAAGAACTCCTACGAGCAGTACTTC	CVAKNSYEQYF
TRBV5-4	-	TRBJ1-4	TGTGCCAGCAGCTTGGGGCAGGGGAGGGTTGAAAAACTGTTTTTT	CASSLGQGRVEKLFF
TRBV11-2	TRBD1	TRBJ2-7	TGTGCCAGCAGCGGGGGACAGCTTCCCTACGAGCAGTACTTC	CASSGGQLPYEQYF
TRBV4-1	TRBD1	TRBJ2-6	TGCGCCAGCCCAGGGGACAGGGAACGCTCTGGGGCCAACGTCCTGACTTTC	CASPGDRERSGANVLTF
TRBV7-8	-	TRBJ2-7	TGTGCCAGCAGCTTAGGCCAGGGAGGCGAGCAGTACTTC	CASSLGQGGEQYF
TRBV2	TRBD1	TRBJ1-5	TGTGCCAGCACAAGACAGGGGGACAATCAGCCCCAGCATTTT	CASTRQGDNQPQHF
TRBV19	TRBD1	TRBJ1-5	TGTGCCAGTAGTTGGGGACAGGGGGCGGGTCAGCCCCAGCATTTT	CASSWGQGAGQPQHF
TRBV29-1	-	TRBJ2-3	TGCAGCGTTGAGAGGGTGGGAAGACACCGCACAGATACGCAGTATTTT	CSVERVGRHRTDTQYF
TRBV7-3	-	TRBJ2-3	TGTGCCAGCAGCCTTAGCGATTTCGATACAGATACGCAGTATTTT	CASSLSDFDTDTQYF
TRBV4-3	-	TRBJ2-3	TGCGCCAGCAGCCAAGTGAGACTAACCCCAGATACGCAGTATTTT	CASSQVRLTPDTQYF
TRBV4-3	TRBD2	TRBJ2-7	TGCGCCAGCAGCCAAGATGGACTAGCCGACGAGCAGTACTTC	CASSQDGLADEQYF
TRBV10-3	-	TRBJ1-5	TGTGCCATCAGTGCCCAGAATCAGCCCCAGCATTTT	CAISAQNQPQHF
TRBV29-1	TRBD1	TRBJ2-1	TGCAGCGTTGAAGATCAGTCGGAGGGGGGACAGGCCTACAATGAGCAGTTCTTC	CSVEDQSEGGQAYNEQFF
TRBV6-5	TRBD1	TRBJ1-5	TGTGCCAGCAGTGGGGACAGGAGTAGCAATCAGCCCCAGCATTTT	CASSGDRSSNQPQHF
TRBV6-1	-	TRBJ1-1	TGTGCCAGCAGTGCATACAGAGACCTGAACACTGAAGCTTTCTTT	CASSAYRDLNTEAFF
TRBV2	TRBD1	TRBJ2-7	TGTGCCAGCAGCGGACAGGGGTTGGACGAGCAGTACTTC	CASSGQGLDEQYF